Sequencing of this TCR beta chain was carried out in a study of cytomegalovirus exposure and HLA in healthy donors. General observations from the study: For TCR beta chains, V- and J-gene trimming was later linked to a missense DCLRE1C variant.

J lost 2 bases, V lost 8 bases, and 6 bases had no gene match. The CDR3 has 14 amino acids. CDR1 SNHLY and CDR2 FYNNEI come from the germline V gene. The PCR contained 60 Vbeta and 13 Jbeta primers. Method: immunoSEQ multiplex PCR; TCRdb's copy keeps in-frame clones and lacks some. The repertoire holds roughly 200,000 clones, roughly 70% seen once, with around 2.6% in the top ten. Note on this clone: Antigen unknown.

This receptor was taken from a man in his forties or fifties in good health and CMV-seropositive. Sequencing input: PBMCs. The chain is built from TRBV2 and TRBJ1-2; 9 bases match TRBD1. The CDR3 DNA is TGTGCCAGCGGTACGACAGGGGGGAACTATGGCTACACCTTC. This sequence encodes CASGTTGGNYGYTF.